Following are 32 T cell receptor beta chains from one sample sequenced in a study of somatic mutations in cytotoxic T cells in rheumatoid arthritis. Sequencing used immunoSEQ multiplex PCR; TCRdb keeps in-frame clones, though not all of them. Of about 16,000 clones listed, just under 80% are singletons. The sequencing sample was made of CD8+ T cells sorted from blood. The receptors were gathered from an adult with rheumatoid arthritis.

The CDR3 spells CASSHIDRGAYNEQFF. CDR3 nucleotide sequence: TGCGCCAGCAGCCATATCGACAGGGGGGCCTACAATGAGCAGTTCTTC. The chain recombines TRBV4-1 with TRBJ2-1; 9 nucleotides match TRBD1. The CDR3 loop spans 16 amino acids. V dropped 3 bases and J dropped 2; count of bases not matched to a gene: 5. The V gene's germline CDR1 is MGHRA and CDR2 YSYEKL.

In its sample, this clone was seen a few times. This chain uses TRBV5-1 with TRBJ1-2; D is uncertain. V lost 4 bases, J lost 9 bases, and 16 bases lay in between. Germline CDR1 and CDR2: SGHRS and YFSETQ. This CDR3 spans 13 amino acids. The CDR3 DNA reads TGCGCCAGCAGCGTGGAAATGGGGAGGAGCTACACCTTC. Translated, it gives CASSVEMGRSYTF.

The chain carries TRBV30 and TRBJ2-7; D may be TRBD1 (5 bases). CDR1 GTSNPN and CDR2 SVGIG come from the germline V gene (reference sequence). The CDR3 sequence is 14 residues long. V was shortened by 4 bases and J by 2 bases, with 15 bases between the two germline ends. This chain's CDR3 is CAWTPPQGTYEQYF. For the CDR3, the DNA is TGTGCCTGGACCCCCCCCCAGGGAACCTACGAGCAGTACTTC.

The chain employs TRBV13 and TRBJ2-7; TRBD1 matches at 8 bases. The J segment lost 3 bases and the V segment lost 4 bases, leaving 11 bases of the junction unmatched. The germline V gene has CDR1 PRHDT and CDR2 FYEKMQ (reference sequence). This CDR3 is built from 16 residues. The CDR3 DNA is TGTGCCAGCAGCTGGAGTTGGGGGACAGGATACTACGAGCAGTACTTC. This translates into CASSWSWGTGYYEQYF.

The chain links TRBV11-2 to TRBJ2-7, with unresolved D. V was shortened by 5 bases and J by 3 bases, with 17 bases between the two germline ends. This CDR3 region has 15 residues. Germline CDR1 SGHAT, CDR2 FQNNGV. CDR3 sequence (DNA): TGTGCCAGCAGCCCAGTGGCGCAGGACGACTACGAGCAGTACTTC. This codes for CASSPVAQDDYEQYF.

V and J are TRBV7-9 and TRBJ1-4; D possibly corresponds to TRBD1 (5 bases). This CDR3 is 15 amino acids long. Germline V gene data show CDR1 as SEHNR and CDR2 as FQNEAQ (reference sequence). The germline V and J ends were trimmed by 5 bases and 8 bases, with 18 bases remaining between them. CDR3 nucleotide sequence: TGTGCCAGCAGCCCCGCATTGGGGGTGAGAGAAAAACTGTTTTTT. Its protein is CASSPALGVREKLFF.

This clone has more than one count but fewer than ten. This sequence joins TRBV6-5 and TRBJ2-7; tentative D call: TRBD1 (5 bases). Germline lookup yields CDR1 MNHEY and CDR2 SVGAGI. The length of the CDR3 is 13 residues. Trimming stripped 2 bases from V and 1 base from J, with 6 bases between. The CDR3 DNA reads as TGTGCCAGCAGTTACAGGGGATCCTACGAGCAGTACTTC. This translates into CASSYRGSYEQYF.

The chain joins TRBV19 to TRBJ2-7, with D possibly being TRBD1 (5 bases). Germline CDR1 LNHDA, CDR2 SQIVND (reference sequence). The V end was cut by 2 bases, the J end by 2 bases, with 7 bases between. The CDR3 runs to 13 residues. Here the CDR3 reads CASSISRAYEQYF. CDR3 in DNA: TGTGCCAGTAGTATAAGCAGGGCCTACGAGCAGTACTTC.

The chain is built from TRBV19 and TRBJ2-3; unclear D gene. The V gene's germline CDR1 is LNHDA and CDR2 SQIVND (reference sequence). Trimming cost V 1 base and J 1 base, with 15 bases left between them. The CDR3 consists of 17 residues. DNA for the CDR3: TGTGCCAGTAGTATAGGTAGTCGATGGTTACGCACAGATACGCAGTATTTT. Translated: CASSIGSRWLRTDTQYF.

This chain joins TRBV29-1 and TRBJ2-7; TRBD2 matches 7 bases. Germline V CDR1 and CDR2: SQVTM, ANQGSEA. The V and J ends lost 2 bases and 1 base, in that order; junction bases with no gene match: 8. The CDR3 consists of 15 residues. CDR3 DNA sequence: TGCAGCGTTGAATTTGGGCGGGGGATGTCCTACGAGCAGTACTTC. Its translation: CSVEFGRGMSYEQYF.

The rearrangement links TRBV2 to TRBJ1-1; D possibly corresponds to TRBD1 (5 bases). V was trimmed by 7 bases and J by 0 bases, leaving 12 bases between them. This CDR3 is 14 amino acids long. The germline V gene encodes CDR1 SNHLY and CDR2 FYNNEI. The CDR3 DNA follows: TGTGCCAGCACCCGGACGGACATGAACACTGAAGCTTTCTTT. This encodes CASTRTDMNTEAFF.

The chain uses TRBV6-6 and TRBJ2-4; the D gene is possibly TRBD1 (6 bases). The CDR3 loop spans 14 amino acids. Germline CDR1 MNHNY, CDR2 SVGAGI (reference sequence). V gave up 2 bases and J gave up 10 bases, with 15 bases separating them. The CDR3: CASSYLGQKNIQYF. CDR3 coding DNA: TGTGCCAGCAGTTACCTCGGACAGAAGAATATTCAGTACTTC.

This clone was counted between two and nine times. The V call is TRBV7-9, the J call TRBJ1-5, with TRBD1 as a possible D gene (6 bases). The V gene's germline CDR1 is SEHNR and CDR2 FQNEAQ (reference sequence). The CDR3 is made up of 14 amino acids. Trimming removed 3 bases at V and 2 bases at J, with 8 bases between. The CDR3 loop is CASSFGGRNQPQHF. In DNA, the CDR3 is TGTGCCAGCAGCTTTGGGGGGCGCAATCAGCCCCAGCATTTT. Based on the CDR3 plus reference TRBV7-9 and TRBJ1-5, the full variable domain is DTGVSQNPRHKITKRGQNVTFRCDPISEHNRLYWYRQTLGQGPEFLTYFQNEAQLEKSRLLSDRFSAERPKGSFSTLEIQRTEQGDSAMYLCASSFGGRNQPQHFGDGTRLSIL.

The chain joins TRBV11-3 to TRBJ2-4, with 10 bases identical to TRBD2. Looked up from germline, CDR1 is SGHNT and CDR2 is YENEEA. With V trimmed by 2 bases and J by 6 bases, 1 base remained unmatched. The CDR3 covers 14 residues. CDR3 amino acids: CASSLSGGANIQYF. CDR3 DNA: TGTGCCAGCAGCTTAAGCGGGGGGGCAAACATTCAGTACTTC.

This clone has a handful of counts. The rearrangement uses TRBV30 and TRBJ1-4; D gene uncertain. The CDR3 runs 12 residues. Germline V gene sequence: CDR1 GTSNPN, CDR2 SVGIG (reference sequence). Between the trimmed V and J ends, which lost 0 bases and 1 base, there was a span of 0 bases. The CDR3 region has the DNA TGTGCCTGGAGTGTAACTAATGAAAAACTGTTTTTT. This gives the protein CAWSVTNEKLFF.

The CDR3 here is CASSYARLNTEAFF. In DNA, the CDR3 is TGTGCCAGCAGTTACGCAAGGTTGAACACTGAAGCTTTCTTT. V usage is TRBV6-6 and J usage is TRBJ1-1, with D unclear. CDR1 and CDR2 from the germline V gene are MNHNY and SVGAGI (reference sequence). With 2 bases removed from V and 0 bases from J, the gap between germline ends came to 7 bases. The CDR3 consists of 14 residues.

CDR3 bases: TGTGCCAGCAGTGAATGGGGCCAGAGCTCCTACGAGCAGTACTTC. It codes for CASSEWGQSSYEQYF. The gene calls are TRBV6-1 and TRBJ2-7; D possibly corresponds to TRBD1 (5 bases). The V end lost 2 bases, the J end lost 0 bases, and 11 bases lay between the germline ends. CDR3 length equals 15 residues. Germline V CDR1 and CDR2: MNHNS, SASEGT.

This clone was detected only a few times. The chain combines TRBV30 with TRBJ1-5; the D gene is possibly TRBD1 (5 bases). Per the germline V gene, CDR1 is GTSNPN and CDR2 is SVGIG (reference sequence). Trimming stripped 1 base from V and 3 bases from J, with 7 bases between. The CDR3 is 13 residues long. The CDR3 is CAWSEGYNQPQHF. As DNA, the CDR3 is TGTGCCTGGAGTGAGGGGTACAATCAGCCCCAGCATTTT.

The J gene is TRBJ2-3, the V gene TRBV15; D gene unclear. From germline, CDR1 is LNHNV and CDR2 YYDKDF (reference sequence). V lost 0 bases to trimming and J lost 6 bases, with 10 bases between them. This CDR3 is 14 amino acids long. In nucleotides, the CDR3 is TGTGCCACCAGCAGAGATCGGGTATTGGATACGCAGTATTTT. Protein: CATSRDRVLDTQYF.

This rearrangement joins TRBV5-1 to TRBJ2-3, with TRBD2 matching 8 bases. Germline CDR1 SGHRS, CDR2 YFSETQ. This CDR3 region has 15 residues. V gave up 7 bases and J gave up 4 bases; unmatched junction bases: 11. The CDR3 region is CASDPGLVPPDTQYF. CDR3 sequence (DNA): TGCGCCAGCGACCCGGGACTAGTCCCCCCAGATACGCAGTATTTT. Together with reference TRBV5-1 and TRBJ2-3, the CDR3 gives the full variable domain: KAGVTQTPRYLIKTRGQQVTLSCSPISGHRSVSWYQQTPGQGLQFLFEYFSETQRNKGNFPGRFSGRQFSNSRSEMNVSTLELGDSALYLCASDPGLVPPDTQYFGPGTRLTVL.

This chain uses TRBV5-6 with TRBJ2-7; no clear D. There are 15 residues in the CDR3. CDR1 and CDR2 from the germline V gene are SGHDT and YYEEEE. Trimming stripped 3 bases from V and 2 bases from J, with 15 bases between. Here the CDR3 reads CASSSGLTATYEQYF. The CDR3 bases are TGTGCCAGCAGCTCGGGCCTAACCGCAACCTACGAGCAGTACTTC.

This clone was detected a few times. The V call is TRBV19, the J call TRBJ2-7; 8 bases map to TRBD1. CDR3 length equals 15 residues. Germline loops: CDR1 LNHDA, CDR2 SQIVND (reference sequence). The V and J ends lost 4 bases and 5 bases, in that order; junction bases with no gene match: 10. The CDR3 loop is CASSTTGAHSDEQYF. CDR3 nucleotide sequence: TGTGCCAGTAGTACGACAGGGGCGCATTCGGACGAGCAGTACTTC.

The chain recombines TRBV5-6 with TRBJ2-4; D is possibly TRBD2 (5 bases). V was clipped by 4 bases and J by 6 bases, with 14 bases between them. The CDR3 length is 14 residues. The V gene's germline CDR1 is SGHDT and CDR2 YYEEEE. CDR3 sequence reads: CASSQSTRGNIQYF. CDR3 sequence (DNA): TGTGCCAGCAGCCAATCTACCCGGGGAAACATTCAGTACTTC.

The V call is TRBV6-1, the J call TRBJ2-1; 8 bases map to TRBD1. CDR3 length: 16 amino acids. Germline lookup yields CDR1 MNHNS and CDR2 SASEGT. Trimming cost V 4 bases and J 9 bases; bases outside gene matches: 14. The CDR3 protein is CASSARQGKYGGEQFF. The CDR3 nucleotides are TGTGCCAGCAGTGCACGACAGGGGAAATATGGGGGTGAGCAGTTCTTC.

The V call is TRBV25-1, the J call TRBJ2-3; no firm D call. Per the germline V gene, CDR1 is MGHDK and CDR2 is SYGVNS. Trimming left V 3 bases short and J 2 bases short, with 9 bases between. The CDR3 sequence is 14 residues long. The CDR3 sequence is CASSEYSLTDTQYF. The CDR3 bases are TGTGCCAGCAGTGAGTACTCGCTCACAGATACGCAGTATTTT.

This rearrangement joins TRBV29-1 to TRBJ2-7; D gene unclear. The CDR3 runs 12 residues. Trimming shortened V by 4 bases and J by 4 bases, and 11 bases separated the two germline ends. Germline CDR1 is SQVTM and CDR2 is ANQGSEA. The CDR3 reads CSVGIRTYEQYF. The DNA of the CDR3 is TGCAGCGTTGGAATTAGGACGTACGAGCAGTACTTC.

The V and J genes are TRBV7-2 and TRBJ2-5; 11 bases line up with TRBD2. V shed 4 bases, J shed 1 base, and the junction held 5 bases outside the gene matches. CDR3 length: 16 amino acids. In germline, CDR1 is SGHTA, CDR2 FQGNSA. The DNA of the CDR3 is TGTGCCAGCAGCTCACCCCTAGCGGGGGGCCAAGAGACCCAGTACTTC. This sequence encodes CASSSPLAGGQETQYF.

The V call is TRBV7-6, the J call TRBJ2-5, with 12 nucleotides matching TRBD2. V was pared by 5 bases and J by 5 bases, with 15 bases of the junction left unmatched. The CDR3 has 18 residues. Germline lookup yields CDR1 SGHVS and CDR2 FNYEAQ. CDR3 in amino acids: CASSPRASGGANSETQYF. The DNA for the CDR3 is TGTGCCAGCAGCCCGAGGGCTAGCGGGGGGGCCAATAGTGAGACCCAGTACTTC.

The chain employs TRBV6-1 and TRBJ2-5, with 8 bases identical to TRBD1. Near its end, the DNA agrees better with TRBJ2-7, so the J call may be wrong. Germline V gene lookup returns CDR1 MNHNS and CDR2 SASEGT. The CDR3 sequence is 16 residues long. Here the CDR3 reads CASSEKATGVNHEQYF. DNA for the CDR3: TGTGCCAGCAGTGAAAAGGCGACAGGGGTAAACCACGAGCAGTACTTC.

The chain links TRBV7-6 to TRBJ1-1; D not certain. Germline V gives CDR1 SGHVS, CDR2 FNYEAQ. V was trimmed by 3 bases and J by 0 bases, leaving 8 bases between them. This CDR3 spans 14 amino acids. The CDR3 here is CASSLGSVNTEAFF. The CDR3 DNA reads as TGTGCCAGCAGCTTGGGCAGCGTGAACACTGAAGCTTTCTTT.

This sequence joins TRBV7-9 and TRBJ2-7, with D maybe TRBD1 (6 bases). CDR1 and CDR2 from the germline V gene are SEHNR and FQNEAQ (reference sequence). The CDR3 covers 18 residues. Trimming pared 3 bases from V and 3 bases from J, leaving 24 bases between. The CDR3 coding sequence is TGTGCCAGCAGCTTGCCGCACGGACAGTCTAATGCGATCTACGAGCAGTACTTC. It specifies CASSLPHGQSNAIYEQYF. Based on the CDR3 plus reference TRBV7-9 and TRBJ2-7, the full variable domain is DTGVSQNPRHKITKRGQNVTFRCDPISEHNRLYWYRQTLGQGPEFLTYFQNEAQLEKSRLLSDRFSAERPKGSFSTLEIQRTEQGDSAMYLCASSLPHGQSNAIYEQYFGPGTRLTVT.

The chain has TRBV27 and TRBJ1-6; D is unclear. With 4 bases removed from V and 3 bases from J, the gap between germline ends came to 10 bases. Germline assignment: CDR1 MNHEY and CDR2 SMNVEV (reference sequence). The CDR3 has 15 amino acids. CDR3 DNA: TGTGCCAGCAGTTCCAGCGTACTCTATAATTCACCCCTCCACTTT. Translated: CASSSSVLYNSPLHF.